The rows below give T cell receptor beta chains drawn from one sample of a study of post-analysis software for immune sequencing data. TCRdb recomputed calls from the PCR reads with MiXCR, one row per CDR3 protein. This table has 350,000 to 500,000 distinct CDR3 sequences, over 30% appearing once. Sequenced material: blood. All receptors come from a girl aged 2-9 years with multiple sclerosis. Each CDR3 is given with its conserved first and last residue.

v_call: TRBV5-1
j_call: TRBJ2-6
cdr3_aa: CASSLSKRGSGANVLTF

v_call: TRBV7-9
j_call: TRBJ1-4
cdr3_aa: CASSAGQARTNEKLFF

v_call: TRBV28
j_call: TRBJ1-5
cdr3_aa: CASKRGMGNQPQHF

v_call: TRBV27
j_call: TRBJ1-6
cdr3_aa: CASRSGFRESPLHF

v_call: TRBV24-1
j_call: TRBJ2-7
cdr3_aa: CAKELGAGTDCYEQYF

v_call: TRBV14
j_call: TRBJ1-1
cdr3_aa: CASSQERGQEGRGAFF

v_call: TRBV2
j_call: TRBJ1-5
cdr3_aa: CASSLGEWGQPQHF

v_call: TRBV20-1
j_call: TRBJ2-7
cdr3_aa: CSARGYRQGGLYEQYF

v_call: TRBV4-2
j_call: TRBJ2-7
cdr3_aa: CASSQDTGLPYEQYF

v_call: TRBV27
j_call: TRBJ2-6
cdr3_aa: CASSAPGPYSGANVLTF

v_call: TRBV5-1
j_call: TRBJ2-5
cdr3_aa: CASSPGDRRMETQYF

v_call: TRBV7-2
j_call: TRBJ2-7
cdr3_aa: CASSSAPYEQYF

v_call: TRBV28
j_call: TRBJ2-7
cdr3_aa: CASSKIGGSSYEQYF

v_call: TRBV12-3/TRBV12-4
j_call: TRBJ2-1
cdr3_aa: CASSFYASWQFF

v_call: TRBV7-3
j_call: TRBJ2-1
cdr3_aa: CASSPTSTSGRVDEQFF

v_call: TRBV6-6
j_call: TRBJ1-1
cdr3_aa: CASSYSAGGMTEAFF

v_call: TRBV18
j_call: TRBJ1-1
cdr3_aa: CASSPRELDLNTEAFF

v_call: TRBV9
j_call: TRBJ2-1
cdr3_aa: CASSAPQGGSGNEQFF

v_call: TRBV15
j_call: TRBJ2-5
cdr3_aa: CATSRDWGSRETQYF

v_call: TRBV6-1
j_call: TRBJ2-1
cdr3_aa: CALGAPQGNSYNEQFF

v_call: TRBV20-1
j_call: TRBJ1-1
cdr3_aa: CSATQGQGAAEAFF

v_call: TRBV7-6
j_call: TRBJ1-5
cdr3_aa: CASSQTTGFNQPQHF

v_call: TRBV18
j_call: TRBJ2-7
cdr3_aa: CASSPLAKGSYEQYF

v_call: TRBV28
j_call: TRBJ1-1
cdr3_aa: CASRRHRGLTEAFF

v_call: TRBV12-3/TRBV12-4
j_call: TRBJ2-3
cdr3_aa: CASSSRTDRTDAQYF

v_call: TRBV20-1
j_call: TRBJ1-5
cdr3_aa: CSARGDYQPQHF

v_call: TRBV7-3
j_call: TRBJ2-7
cdr3_aa: CASSPGTTTYEQYF

v_call: TRBV20-1
j_call: TRBJ2-5
cdr3_aa: CSPKQGGAQYF

v_call: TRBV5-1
j_call: TRBJ2-3
cdr3_aa: CASSPGLDRGHHPYYTDTQYF

v_call: TRBV20-1
j_call: TRBJ2-5
cdr3_aa: CSATPVRLKYQETQYF